Shown below are 27 T cell receptor beta chains from a single sample sequenced in a study of blood T cells in healthy people across ages (dated by TCRdb to between 2015 and 2016). The library was prepared using 5' RACE. Sequencing relied on an Illumina HiSeq 2500. The second PCR ran for roughly 7 to 11 cycles and used a J-beta primer mix along with a sample-barcoded 5' primer. In-frame beta chains were kept once TCRdb had trimmed the public reads at Q25 with fastp and called clones with MiXCR. Identical CDR3 protein sequences are pooled into one entry, listed with their most common genes and DNA. The table for this sample lists about 1.4 million distinct CDR3 sequences; approximately 59% of them were counted only once. The ten largest make up 6.5% to 8.5% of the sample. Sequencing was carried out using blood. Source of these receptors: a man between 18 and 35 years old in good health.

The chain joins TRBV5-1 to TRBJ1-3; no clear D. The V gene lost 4 bases and the J gene lost 4 bases, with 12 bases spanning the gap. Germline loops: CDR1 SGHRS, CDR2 YFSETQ. The CDR3 is 14 amino acids. CDR3 in amino acids: CASSPTLNGNTIYF. The CDR3 nucleotides are TGCGCCAGCAGCCCGACTTTAAACGGAAACACCATATATTTT.

This clonotype was seen a handful of times. V is TRBV18 and J is TRBJ1-1; D is possibly TRBD1 (6 bases). V lost 3 bases and J lost 7, with 18 bases in between. The CDR3 totals 15 residues. Germline-derived CDR1 and CDR2 are KGHSH and LQKENI. This CDR3 reads CASSPYGRGTGEAFF. For the CDR3, the DNA is TGTGCCAGCTCACCTTACGGCAGGGGTACCGGTGAAGCTTTCTTT.

The V gene is TRBV20-1, the J gene TRBJ2-7; TRBD2 agrees at 10 bases. The CDR3 runs to 14 residues. Trimming took 2 bases from V and 0 from J; bases not matched to a gene: 1. The germline gives CDR1 DFQATT, CDR2 SNEGSKA (reference sequence). The CDR3 protein is CSARIAGGSYEQYF. CDR3 nucleotide sequence: TGCAGTGCTAGAATAGCGGGGGGCTCCTACGAGCAGTACTTC.

The chain joins TRBV29-1 to TRBJ1-1; the D gene is possibly TRBD1 (6 bases). The CDR3 length is 14 residues. The germline V gene has CDR1 SQVTM and CDR2 ANQGSEA. The germline V and J ends were trimmed by 4 bases and 10 bases, with 22 bases remaining between them. CDR3 amino acids: CSVVEIQGGGLAFF. CDR3 coding DNA: TGCAGCGTTGTGGAGATACAGGGAGGCGGTTTAGCTTTCTTT.

This rearrangement joins TRBV6-5 to TRBJ2-7; perhaps TRBD2 as D (5 bases). CDR1 is MNHEY, CDR2 SVGAGI, per germline. CDR3 length: 18 amino acids. Trimming stripped 2 bases from V and 5 bases from J, with 25 bases between. The DNA of the CDR3 is TGTGCCAGCAGTTACCCTATCCCCATGGAACTAGTGCTTCACGAGCAGTACTTC. Protein: CASSYPIPMELVLHEQYF.

This clonotype was counted a single time. The V and J genes are TRBV30 and TRBJ2-2, with D unresolved. V was trimmed by 8 bases and J by 0 bases, leaving 10 bases between them. There are 13 residues in the CDR3. CDR1 GTSNPN and CDR2 SVGIG come from the germline V gene (reference sequence). CDR3 bases: TGTGCCGAACGGGCCACGAACACCGGGGAGCTGTTTTTT. It translates to CAERATNTGELFF. Full variable domain (rest looked up from reference TRBV30 and TRBJ2-2): SQTIHQWPATLVQPVGSPLSLECTVEGTSNPNLYWYRQAAGRGLQLLFYSVGIGQISSEVPQNLSASRPQDRQFILSSKKLLLSDSGFYLCAERATNTGELFFGEGSRLTVL.

CDR3 sequence (DNA): TGCAGTGCTAGAGATACCAGTACGTTTAGAGAGCAGTACTTC. This codes for CSARDTSTFREQYF. This chain joins TRBV20-1 and TRBJ2-7; no clear D. The V gene's germline CDR1 is DFQATT and CDR2 SNEGSKA (reference sequence). There are 14 residues in the CDR3. Trimming removed 0 bases from V and 7 bases from J, with 16 bases in between.

For this clonotype: Germline and junction disagree at one end, which may indicate a read error. The gene calls are TRBV5-1 and TRBJ2-2; 11 bases are shared with TRBD1. Germline CDR1 reads SGHRS; CDR2 reads YFSETQ. The CDR3 sequence is 16 residues long. The CDR3 nucleotides are TGCGCCAGCAGCTGGACAGGGGGCGCTGGCACCAGGGAGCTGTTTTTT. Its translation: CASSWTGGAGTRELFF.

V usage is TRBV20-1 and J usage is TRBJ2-1, with a tentative D call TRBD2 (5 bases). Germline lookup yields CDR1 DFQATT and CDR2 SNEGSKA (reference sequence). CDR3 size: 14 residues. The V and J ends lost 7 bases and 1 base respectively, with 14 bases between them. CDR3 coding DNA: TGCAGTGGGTCTAGCCTCACGTCCTACAATGAGCAGTTCTTC. Its protein is CSGSSLTSYNEQFF.

The chain is built from TRBV5-1 and TRBJ2-3; 8 bases align to TRBD1. This CDR3 contains 16 residues. Germline values: CDR1 SGHRS, CDR2 YFSETQ. V lost 4 bases to trimming and J lost 2 bases; unmatched junction nucleotides: 9. Here the CDR3 DNA reads TGCGCCAGCAGCAGGGGAGGACAGGGAAACACAGATACGCAGTATTTT. Translated: CASSRGGQGNTDTQYF.

The chain recombines TRBV6-6 with TRBJ2-6, with 8 bases lining up with TRBD1. The CDR3 length is 16 residues. The J segment lost 4 bases and the V segment lost 0 bases, leaving 2 bases of the junction unmatched. From germline, CDR1 is MNHNY and CDR2 SVGAGI (reference sequence). The CDR3 here is CASSYSTGAGANVLTF. CDR3 bases: TGTGCCAGCAGTTACTCGACAGGGGCCGGGGCCAACGTCCTGACTTTC.

This clonotype was found a few times. The V call is TRBV10-3, the J call TRBJ2-7; TRBD1 aligns across 11 bases. V was clipped by 3 bases and J by 3 bases; unmatched bases: 10. Germline assignment: CDR1 ENHRY and CDR2 SYGVKD. The CDR3 totals 17 residues. The CDR3 here is CAISEDSDGTGGYEQYF. The CDR3 DNA sequence: TGTGCCATCAGTGAAGACTCAGACGGGACAGGGGGCTACGAGCAGTACTTC.

V and J are TRBV12-5 and TRBJ2-7, with D possibly TRBD2 on 5 matching bases. The V end lost 0 bases, the J end lost 7 bases, and 7 bases lay between the germline ends. This CDR3 has 12 residues. Germline V gene sequence: CDR1 LGHNT, CDR2 FRNRAP. The CDR3 DNA is TGTGCTAGTGGTTTGGTAAGAGGGGAGCAGTACTTC. This sequence encodes CASGLVRGEQYF. Drawing the rest from reference TRBV12-5 and TRBJ2-7, the complete variable domain is DARVTQTPRHKVTEMGQEVTMRCQPILGHNTVFWYRQTMMQGLELLAYFRNRAPLDDSGMPKDRFSAEMPDATLATLKIQPSEPRDSAVYFCASGLVRGEQYFGPGTRLTVT.

This clonotype appeared a few times. The chain uses TRBV6-2 or TRBV6-3 and TRBJ2-7, with 8 bases matching TRBD1. V trimming: 6 bases; J trimming: 2 bases; junction bases outside the gene matches: 9. This CDR3 is built from 15 residues. Per germline, CDR1 MNHEY and CDR2 SVGEGT. CDR3 amino acids: CASSYTARGPYEQYF. The CDR3 nucleotides are TGTGCCAGCAGCTATACGGCCAGGGGGCCCTACGAGCAGTACTTC.

The rearrangement links TRBV20-1 to TRBJ2-7; D is unresolved. With 0 bases removed from V and 2 bases from J, the gap between germline ends came to 14 bases. This CDR3 comprises 15 residues. Per germline, CDR1 DFQATT and CDR2 SNEGSKA (reference sequence). The CDR3 sequence: CSARDLGSSTYEQYF. The CDR3 coding sequence is TGCAGTGCTAGAGATCTCGGGTCCTCAACCTACGAGCAGTACTTC.

V and J are TRBV11-2 and TRBJ2-3, with a possible D match to TRBD2 (6 bases). The V end lost 0 bases, the J end lost 2 bases, and 21 bases lay between the germline ends. The CDR3 totals 19 residues. Germline V gene lookup returns CDR1 SGHAT and CDR2 FQNNGV. The CDR3 region has the DNA TGTGCCAGCAGCTTAGATAGAGGAGGGATAGCCGGGTACACAGATACGCAGTATTTT. Translated, it gives CASSLDRGGIAGYTDTQYF.

V and J are TRBV6-1 and TRBJ2-7; weak D call: TRBD2 (6 bases). Germline-derived CDR1 and CDR2 are MNHNS and SASEGT. The length of the CDR3 is 12 residues. V lost 7 bases and J 6 bases, leaving 13 bases between the germline ends. CDR3 coding DNA: TGTGCCAGCACCGAACGGGGGATCGAGCAGTACTTC. It encodes CASTERGIEQYF.

The chain employs TRBV20-1 and TRBJ1-2, with a tentative D call TRBD1 (6 bases). The CDR3 extends over 13 amino acids. Germline CDR1 reads DFQATT; CDR2 reads SNEGSKA (reference sequence). Trimming removed 4 bases from V and 3 bases from J, with 12 bases in between. The CDR3: CSAIAGTYYGYTF. The CDR3, as DNA: TGCAGTGCTATAGCCGGGACATACTATGGCTACACCTTC.

The V and J genes are TRBV20-1 and TRBJ2-5; tentatively, D is TRBD2 (5 bases). The germline CDR1 and CDR2 sequences are DFQATT and SNEGSKA (reference sequence). The CDR3 is 14 amino acids. Trimming removed 2 bases at V and 7 bases at J, with 17 bases between. Here the CDR3 reads CSARRPSKGGTQYF. The CDR3 DNA reads as TGCAGTGCTAGACGGCCTAGCAAGGGTGGGACCCAGTACTTC.

This chain links TRBV6-5 with TRBJ1-2; the D gene is possibly TRBD1 (6 bases). Germline V gives CDR1 MNHEY, CDR2 SVGAGI. Trimming cost V 5 bases and J 4 bases, with 11 bases left between them. This CDR3 is 13 amino acids long. The CDR3 protein is CASSIGGFYGYTF. The CDR3 nucleotides read TGTGCCAGCAGTATAGGGGGGTTCTATGGCTACACCTTC.

This chain links TRBV28 with TRBJ2-7; the match to TRBD2 covers 7 bases. This CDR3 region has 13 residues. V lost 2 bases, J lost 11 bases, and 9 bases stayed unmatched. Germline loops: CDR1 MDHEN, CDR2 SYDVKM. CDR3 loop: CASSLGTTQPKYF. The CDR3 coding sequence is TGTGCCAGCAGTTTAGGGACTACCCAACCTAAGTACTTC. Filled out from reference TRBV28 and TRBJ2-7, the complete variable domain reads DVKVTQSSRYLVKRTGEKVFLECVQDMDHENMFWYRQDPGLGLRLIYFSYDVKMKEKGDIPEGYSVSREKKERFSLILESASTNQTSMYLCASSLGTTQPKYFGPGTRLTVT.

The chain couples TRBV6-2 or TRBV6-3 to TRBJ2-3; tentatively, D is TRBD2 (6 bases). Trimming left V 5 bases short and J 8 bases short, with 11 bases between. Germline V gene lookup returns CDR1 MNHEY and CDR2 SVGEGT. CDR3 length equals 12 residues. This CDR3 is CASSPGLITQYF. In DNA form, the CDR3 reads TGTGCCAGCAGTCCCGGACTAATTACGCAGTATTTT.

V and J are TRBV12-3 or TRBV12-4 and TRBJ2-7; D is possibly TRBD1 or TRBD2 (6 bases each). The V and J ends lost 5 bases and 2 bases respectively, with 22 bases between them. The CDR3 spans 17 residues. CDR3 loop: CASSGGGDSQGPYEQYF. DNA of the CDR3: TGTGCCAGCAGTGGTGGAGGGGACTCCCAGGGGCCCTACGAGCAGTACTTC.

The sample holds a few counts of this clonotype. CDR3 loop: CASSLETAPNQPQHF. As DNA, the CDR3 is TGTGCCAGCAGCTTAGAGACAGCCCCTAATCAGCCCCAGCATTTT. V and J are TRBV7-2 and TRBJ1-5, with a weak D call TRBD1 (5 bases). In germline, CDR1 is SGHTA, CDR2 FQGNSA. V was clipped by 1 base and J by 4 bases, with 11 bases between them. The CDR3 is 15 amino acids.

CDR3 in amino acids: CASSPTHRWEQYF. Here the CDR3 DNA reads TGTGCCAGCAGCCCGACTCACCGTTGGGAGCAGTACTTC. The rearrangement uses TRBV7-9 and TRBJ2-5; the D gene is possibly TRBD2 (5 bases). This CDR3 is 13 amino acids long. Germline values: CDR1 SEHNR, CDR2 FQNEAQ (reference sequence). The V end lost 5 bases, the J end lost 11 bases, and 18 bases lay between the germline ends.

CDR3 protein: CSARVARARETQYF. CDR3 nucleotides: TGCAGTGCTAGAGTCGCTAGAGCTAGGGAGACCCAGTACTTC. The V call is TRBV20-1, the J call TRBJ2-5; D gene uncertain. The CDR3 loop spans 14 amino acids. Germline CDR1 reads DFQATT; CDR2 reads SNEGSKA (reference sequence). V shed 1 base and J shed 5 bases, with 14 bases lying between them.

V usage is TRBV7-2 and J usage is TRBJ1-6; TRBD1 might be the D (5 bases). V was clipped by 4 bases and J by 7 bases, with 14 bases between them. This CDR3 comprises 15 residues. Germline V gene sequence: CDR1 SGHTA, CDR2 FQGNSA. The CDR3: CASSSRRDVNSPLHF. The CDR3 DNA sequence: TGTGCCAGCAGCTCCAGGAGGGACGTGAATTCACCCCTCCACTTT.